Listed below are T cell receptor beta chains from one sample, sequenced in a study of neoadjuvant nivolumab and ipilimumab in lung cancer. Repertoires were generated with immunoSEQ multiplex PCR, while TCRdb's copy carries only in-frame clones and drops some. The repertoire holds about 38,000 clones, with roughly nine tenths as singletons. The source material was peripheral blood, sampled before neoadjuvant nivolumab, alone or with ipilimumab. These receptors were collected from an adult with non-small cell lung cancer. CDR3s include the opening cysteine and the closing phenylalanine or tryptophan.

TRBJ2-5 | TRBV19 | 13 | CASSISVQETQYF
TRBJ1-4 | TRBV4-3 | 15 | CASSQRLQGDEKLFF
TRBJ2-7 | TRBV28 | 13 | CASTLPGDYEQYF
TRBJ2-7 | TRBV2 | 14 | CASSDPSGRVEQYF
TRBJ2-1 | TRBV6-5 | 16 | CASSYGSRSSYNEQFF
TRBJ1-5 | TRBV7-8 | 15 | CASRGQGNSNQPQHF
TRBJ2-7 | TRBV6-5 | 15 | CASRFTSGTTYEQYF
TRBJ2-7 | TRBV27 | 14 | CASSYRFTAYEQYF
TRBJ1-1 | TRBV28 | 13 | CASSLQRSIEAFF
TRBJ2-2 | TRBV11-3 | 17 | CASSPTLGAGDTGELFF
TRBJ2-1 | TRBV7-2 | 15 | CASSLAGSSYNEQFF
TRBJ1-2 | TRBV5-6 | 14 | CASSLGGVGYGYTF
TRBJ1-4 | TRBV18 | 13 | CAGRADRNEKLFF
TRBJ2-7 | TRBV4-1 | 16 | CASSQEPGLVLDEQYF
TRBJ1-2 | TRBV5-1 | 13 | CASSWDRGYGYTF
TRBJ2-2 | TRBV20-1 | 11 | CSAQDTGELFF
TRBJ2-3 | TRBV5-1 | 14 | CASREGSSTDTQYF
TRBJ2-7 | TRBV7-6 | 15 | CASSSGVERSYEQYF
TRBJ2-5 | TRBV9 | 15 | CASSVDPELGKTQYF
TRBJ2-4 | TRBV9 | 13 | CASSVVQASIQYF
TRBJ1-1 | TRBV4-1 | 15 | CASSQGGGRGTEAFF